The table lists the clone carrying this T cell receptor (beta chain) with many counts. What it binds is not known. With 10-nucleotide random UMIs, 5'RACE was used to make the cDNA. A single run covered 15-18 subjects with over 190 million TCR-beta sequences. MiXCR, run by TCRdb on the 5' RACE reads, gives a single entry per CDR3 protein. The sample contains more than 30,000 distinct CDR3 sequences, 10% to 15% of which appear only once. This entry comes from a study of neurological immune-mediated disorders. V gave up 6 bases and J gave up 8 bases, with 4 bases separating them. CDR1 MNHEY and CDR2 SMNVEV come from the germline V gene (reference sequence). The CDR3 runs 9 residues. Study-wide results and caveats: None of the CDR3 amino acid sequences of expanded clones were shared across subjects, and this suggested private repertoires in all groups.

Regarding time point: technical triplicate 2. The sorted-subset TCR libraries were prepared using 850,000 to 1,000,000 CD4+ or CD8+ T cells as the starting material. The source is a female donor with HTLV-1-associated myelopathy (HAM/TSP). This chain uses TRBV27 with TRBJ1-2; D call uncertain. The sequenced sample consisted of CD4+ T cells from blood. The CDR3 region has the DNA TGTGCCAGCAGCGGGGGCTACACCTTC. The encoded protein is CASSGGYTF.